Listed below are T cell receptor beta chains from one sample, sequenced in a study of control samples from healthy donors and cancer patients. TCRdb keeps only in-frame clones here, not all; method: immunoSEQ multiplex PCR. The sample has some 170,000 clones, around 94% seen once. The sequencing input was PBMCs. The receptor set was obtained from a man between 60 and 75 years old with colorectal cancer. The CDR3 runs from the conserved cysteine through the conserved F or W. A D gene is named only where the DNA matches it firmly.

j_gene	v_gene	d_gene	CDR3aa	CDR3nt
TRBJ2-3	TRBV5-6	TRBD2	CASSLPGLAATDTQYF	TGTGCCAGCAGCTTGCCGGGACTAGCGGCCACAGATACGCAGTATTTT
TRBJ1-4	TRBV6-5	.	CASSYRAGNEKLFF	TGTGCCAGCAGTTACAGGGCAGGGAATGAAAAACTGTTTTTT
TRBJ1-6	TRBV6-6	TRBD1	CASSYGEQGGSPLHF	TGTGCCAGCAGTTACGGGGAACAGGGGGGTTCACCCCTCCACTTT
TRBJ2-3	TRBV25-1	.	CASSDSTEGADTQYF	TGTGCCAGCAGTGACTCGACCGAGGGGGCAGATACGCAGTATTTT
TRBJ2-5	TRBV5-4	.	CASSDRLQETQYF	TGTGCCAGCAGCGACAGGTTGCAAGAGACCCAGTACTTC
TRBJ2-6	TRBV19	TRBD2	CASRLGGMGTGANVLTF	TGTGCCAGTAGACTGGGGGGGATGGGTACTGGGGCCAACGTCCTGACTTTC
TRBJ2-3	TRBV5-1	TRBD1	CASSGTGTGVTDTQYF	TGCGCCAGCAGCGGAACCGGGACAGGGGTCACAGATACGCAGTATTTT
TRBJ1-1	TRBV4-2	.	CASSPEGTSGRAFF	TGTGCCAGCAGTCCGGAGGGGACTAGCGGGAGAGCTTTCTTT
TRBJ2-7	TRBV10-2	.	CASSGIPHTTYEQYF	TGCGCCAGCAGTGGCATACCCCATACCACCTACGAGCAGTACTTC
TRBJ2-5	TRBV6-5	.	CASSPASPYQETQYF	TGTGCCAGCAGCCCGGCCTCCCCTTACCAAGAGACCCAGTACTTC
TRBJ2-3	TRBV7-2	.	CASSSTTGFTDTQYF	TGTGCCAGCAGCTCTACCACAGGGTTCACAGATACGCAGTATTTT
TRBJ1-6	TRBV19	TRBD1	CASRTGTGYSPLHF	TGTGCCAGCCGTACCGGGACAGGGTATTCACCCCTCCACTTT
TRBJ2-7	TRBV24-1	TRBD1	CATLDRDFYEQYF	TGTGCCACCTTGGACAGGGATTTCTACGAGCAGTACTTC
TRBJ2-2	TRBV11-2	.	CASSPFGLAELFF	TGTGCCAGCAGCCCCTTCGGGCTGGCGGAGCTGTTTTTT
TRBJ1-2	TRBV7-2	TRBD1	CASSSGQGAGYGYTF	TGTGCCAGCAGCTCCGGACAGGGGGCTGGCTATGGCTACACCTTC
TRBJ2-2	TRBV5-1	TRBD2	CASSLEAGGHGELFF	TGCGCCAGCAGCTTGGAGGCGGGGGGACACGGGGAGCTGTTTTTT
TRBJ2-3	TRBV5-1	.	CASRREDTQYF	TGCGCCAGCCGAAGGGAAGATACGCAGTATTTT
TRBJ1-4	TRBV5-1	TRBD1	CASSLWDRGEKLFF	TGCGCCAGCAGCTTGTGGGACAGGGGTGAAAAACTGTTTTTT